A single sample is the source of the 2 T cell receptor beta chains below, sequenced in a study of T-cell reconstitution after alpha-beta-depleted transplantation in children. Using unique molecular identifiers, the investigators prepared the TCRbeta library. TCRdb called the PCR reads again in MiXCR, with one record for every CDR3 protein. The sample lists under 250,000 distinct CDR3 sequences, approximately 6.3% seen once, with just over 5.5% in the top ten. The sequences come from PBMCs, collected before TCRalphabeta/CD19-depleted stem cell transplant. The receptors were gathered from a boy aged 2 to 10 with acute lymphoblastic leukemia, due to receive a stem cell transplant.

The chain links TRBV9 to TRBJ2-2, with 10 bases matching TRBD2. The CDR3 runs to 17 residues. From germline, CDR1 is SGDLS and CDR2 YYNGEE. V dropped 0 bases and J dropped 6; count of bases not matched to a gene: 8. The CDR3, as DNA: TGTGCCAGCAGCGTAGTTTCTAGCGGGAGCGTGGCCGGGGAGCTGTTTTTT. Its protein product is CASSVVSSGSVAGELFF.

This clonotype was seen only a few times. The chain joins TRBV20-1 to TRBJ2-7; D unclear. CDR3 length equals 14 residues. V was trimmed by 6 bases and J by 2 bases, leaving 17 bases between them. CDR1 and CDR2 from the germline V gene are DFQATT and SNEGSKA (reference sequence). CDR3 residues: CSAAPTGLTYEQYF. The CDR3 DNA follows: TGCAGTGCGGCACCTACCGGGCTGACCTACGAGCAGTACTTC.